The present TCR beta chain was sequenced within a study of graft-versus-host responses after intestinal transplantation. Across the whole study: Each of the recipients got a multivisceral, liver-intestinal, or isolated intestinal transplant.

The method was immunoSEQ multiplex PCR; TCRdb's version includes in-frame clones alone and lacks a portion of them. The repertoire holds 50,000 to 55,000 clones, with roughly 90% as singletons. On this clone itself: Its antigen remains unidentified.

V gave up 6 bases and J gave up 4 bases, with 10 bases separating them. The V gene's germline CDR1 is MNHEY and CDR2 SVGAGI. The CDR3 spans 13 residues. The material sequenced was unstimulated CD4+ T cells sorted from spleen or lymph node cells, taken before transplant. The rearrangement uses TRBV6-5 and TRBJ2-1; TRBD1 might be the D (5 bases). This sequence was found in a human donor who was the organ donor for an intestinal transplant. The CDR3 sequence is CASRFDSYNEQFF. The CDR3 region has the DNA TGTGCCAGCAGGTTCGACAGTTACAATGAGCAGTTCTTC.